Below, 14 T cell receptor beta chains from the same sample are listed, as sequenced in a study of T cells in localized non-small cell lung cancer (dated by TCRdb to about 2020). Library preparation used the immunoSEQ multiplex PCR assay. This immuneACCESS table, as held by TCRdb, lists in-frame sequences with V and J called but not all clones. Of the missing ones, under half trace to an unresolved V gene in checked studies; the others have no known cause. This sample gives approximately 57,000 clones in total; roughly 90% of them show up just once. Less than 6% of the sample lies in the top ten. This specimen consisted of peripheral blood, obtained before any cancer treatment. The receptor set was obtained from a woman aged 35 to 69 with stage I lung adenocarcinoma.

This clone has only one observation. The chain couples TRBV6-5 to TRBJ1-3; no firm D call. Germline V CDR1 and CDR2: MNHEY, SVGAGI. The CDR3 has 14 amino acids. Trimming left V 7 bases short and J 4 bases short, with 14 bases between. The chain's CDR3 is CASTLGGPGNTIYF. The CDR3 DNA reads as TGTGCCAGCACCCTGGGAGGGCCAGGAAACACCATATATTTT.

V gene TRBV6-1 combines with J gene TRBJ2-7; D is ambiguous. CDR3 length: 15 residues. Trimming shortened V by 6 bases and J by 0 bases, and 15 bases separated the two germline ends. The germline V gene has CDR1 MNHNS and CDR2 SASEGT. CDR3 region: CASRVQQLSSYEQYF. The CDR3 region has the DNA TGTGCCAGCAGGGTACAGCAATTGAGCTCCTACGAGCAGTACTTC.

V and J are TRBV7-9 and TRBJ2-1; no clear D gene. V lost 2 bases to trimming and J lost 3 bases, with 11 bases between them. From germline, CDR1 is SEHNR and CDR2 FQNEAQ (reference sequence). The CDR3 covers 15 residues. CDR3 loop: CASSLHSDYYNEQFF. The CDR3 DNA reads as TGTGCCAGCAGCTTACACAGCGATTACTACAATGAGCAGTTCTTC.

This CDR3 is CASSLEHYGYTF. The CDR3 DNA follows: TGCGCCAGCAGCTTGGAACACTATGGCTACACCTTC. V is TRBV5-1 and J is TRBJ1-2, with no clear D. The CDR3 consists of 12 residues. Germline-derived CDR1 and CDR2 are SGHRS and YFSETQ. V lost 0 bases and J lost 3, with 3 bases in between.

In regard to this clone: An end of the junction does not agree with germline; a read error may underlie this. The chain recombines TRBV6-1 with TRBJ1-6; D ambiguous. The CDR3 has 16 residues. The germline CDR1 and CDR2 sequences are MNHNS and SASEGT. The CDR3 loop is CVSSERRSSYNSPLHF. CDR3 nucleotides: TGTGTCAGCAGTGAACGGCGGAGCTCCTATAATTCACCCCTCCACTTT.

The chain couples TRBV10-3 to TRBJ2-1; no reliable D call. V lost 6 bases to trimming and J lost 5 bases, with 11 bases between them. The germline V gene has CDR1 ENHRY and CDR2 SYGVKD. The CDR3 loop spans 13 amino acids. CDR3 coding DNA: TGTGCCATCAGGCCGACTCCGGACAATGAGCAGTTCTTC. The encoded protein is CAIRPTPDNEQFF.

The V and J genes are TRBV27 and TRBJ1-5; D is ambiguous. Germline loops: CDR1 MNHEY, CDR2 SMNVEV (reference sequence). This CDR3 has 15 amino acids. V dropped 1 base and J dropped 1 base, with 8 bases sitting between them. CDR3 in DNA: TGTGCCAGCAGTTTATACGGGAGGAGCAATCAGCCCCAGCATTTT. Translation gives CASSLYGRSNQPQHF.

This clone turned up a few times. The chain uses TRBV9 and TRBJ1-6; D is uncertain. Germline V gene sequence: CDR1 SGDLS, CDR2 YYNGEE. The CDR3 spans 17 residues. Deletions cut 0 bases from V and 0 bases from J, with 10 bases between. CDR3 in amino acids: CASSVESGSSYNSPLHF. The CDR3 DNA follows: TGTGCCAGCAGCGTAGAATCTGGAAGCTCCTATAATTCACCCCTCCACTTT.

This chain uses TRBV7-2 with TRBJ1-6; 9 nucleotides match TRBD1. V lost 5 bases to trimming and J lost 6 bases; unmatched junction nucleotides: 14. CDR1 and CDR2 from the germline V gene are SGHTA and FQGNSA. The CDR3 has 18 amino acids. CDR3 sequence reads: CASSRSFSGTGSNSPLHF. CDR3 nucleotide sequence: TGTGCCAGCAGCCGCTCATTCTCGGGGACAGGGAGTAATTCACCCCTCCACTTT.

This clone was recorded a few times. The genes are TRBV5-1 and TRBJ1-2, with 10 bases fitting TRBD1. The V segment lost 5 bases and the J segment 5 bases; nucleotides outside the gene matches: 6. Germline V gives CDR1 SGHRS, CDR2 YFSETQ. CDR3 size: 14 residues. The CDR3 is CASSPGQGEYGYTF. CDR3 sequence (DNA): TGCGCCAGCAGTCCTGGACAGGGGGAATATGGCTACACCTTC.

This chain uses TRBV6-1 with TRBJ2-1, with D unclear. The CDR3 spans 15 residues. The V gene lost 2 bases and the J gene lost 4 bases, with 12 bases spanning the gap. Germline CDR1 reads MNHNS; CDR2 reads SASEGT. The CDR3, as DNA: TGTGCCAGCAGTGAAAGGGCGCTCTCATACAATGAGCAGTTCTTC. It is translated as CASSERALSYNEQFF.

The sample holds one count of this clone. The chain couples TRBV9 to TRBJ1-6; the D is unclear. Between the trimmed V and J ends, which lost 4 bases and 1 base, there was a span of 6 bases. The CDR3 loop spans 14 amino acids. The V gene's germline CDR1 is SGDLS and CDR2 YYNGEE. The CDR3 loop is CASSPGSYNSPLHF. Written as DNA, the CDR3 is TGTGCCAGCAGCCCCGGATCCTATAATTCACCCCTCCACTTT.

This clone was counted a single time. The J gene is TRBJ1-1, the V gene TRBV10-2; D is undetermined. Germline loops: CDR1 WSHSY, CDR2 SAAADI. Trimming cost V 4 bases and J 4 bases, with 13 bases left between them. CDR3 length: 14 residues. The CDR3 sequence: CASSGEGGPTEAFF. DNA for the CDR3: TGCGCCAGCAGTGGAGAGGGAGGACCCACTGAAGCTTTCTTT.

The genes are TRBV5-1 and TRBJ1-1, with 9 bases identical to TRBD1. With 4 bases clipped from V and 5 bases from J, the junction kept 6 bases outside the gene matches. Germline V CDR1 and CDR2: SGHRS, YFSETQ. This CDR3 has 14 residues. CDR3 sequence (DNA): TGCGCCAGCAGCGCACAGGGGGCAAGAACTGAAGCTTTCTTT. Its translation is CASSAQGARTEAFF.